This is a list of T cell receptor beta chains from one sample in a study of cytomegalovirus exposure and HLA in healthy donors. Profiling relied on immunoSEQ multiplex PCR, and the TCRdb table lists in-frame clones only, not all of them. This table has roughly 110,000 clones, roughly 80% appearing once. Sequencing was carried out using PBMCs. These receptors all stem from a man aged 25 to 45 in good health and CMV-seropositive. The CDR3 runs from the conserved cysteine through the conserved F or W. A D gene is named only where the DNA matches it firmly. Only part of the rows carry a size: once, few, many, or a class if the clone is expanded.

cdr3_aa cdr3_nt j_call v_call d_call clone_size
CASSLGTTHTGELFF TGTGCCAGCAGCTTAGGGACTACCCACACCGGGGAGCTGTTTTTT TRBJ2-2 TRBV7-6 . .
CAPEQGGQGHTSSYNEQFF TGCGCCCCCGAGCAGGGCGGACAGGGACATACAAGCTCCTACAATGAGCAGTTCTTC TRBJ2-1 TRBV23-1 TRBD1 .
CASSLPQGGTEAFF TGTGCCAGCAGCTTACCACAGGGGGGGACTGAAGCTTTCTTT TRBJ1-1 TRBV11-3 TRBD1 .
CASSSGTSSFF TGTGCCAGCAGTTCCGGGACTAGCTCGTTCTTC TRBJ2-1 TRBV2 TRBD2 few
CASSDFSGSQETQYF TGTGCCAGCAGTGATTTTAGCGGGAGCCAAGAGACCCAGTACTTC TRBJ2-5 TRBV2 TRBD2 .
CASSEREGNTGELFF TGCGCCAGCAGCGAGCGGGAGGGGAACACCGGGGAGCTGTTTTTT TRBJ2-2 TRBV5-1 TRBD2 few
CASSLGRGGYQPQHF TGTGCCAGCAGCTTAGGGCGAGGGGGATATCAGCCCCAGCATTTT TRBJ1-5 TRBV7-2 . .
CASSHLLAGVKRTGELFF TGCGCCAGCAGCCACTTGCTAGCGGGAGTAAAGAGGACCGGGGAGCTGTTTTTT TRBJ2-2 TRBV4-1 TRBD2 once
CASRNSRVNYGYTF TGTGCCAGCAGAAACTCCAGGGTGAACTATGGCTACACCTTC TRBJ1-2 TRBV6-5 . .
CASSQGETGGYEQYF TGTGCCAGCAGCCAGGGGGAGACAGGGGGCTACGAGCAGTACTTC TRBJ2-7 TRBV4-2 TRBD1 .
CASSVGQLQETQYF TGCGCCAGCAGCGTGGGACAGCTCCAAGAGACCCAGTACTTC TRBJ2-5 TRBV4-1 TRBD1 .
CASSTRRSTNEKLFF TGCGCCAGCAGCACCCGGCGGTCGACTAATGAAAAACTGTTTTTT TRBJ1-4 TRBV4-1 . .
CASSDRADQPQHF TGTGCCAGCAGCGACAGGGCGGATCAGCCCCAGCATTTT TRBJ1-5 TRBV6-1 TRBD1 .
CASSEVTVGANSPLHF TGTGCCAGCAGTGAAGTCACAGTTGGGGCAAATTCACCCCTCCACTTT TRBJ1-6 TRBV6-1 . .
CASSSDGQGNQPQHF TGCGCCAGCAGCTCCGACGGACAGGGGAATCAGCCCCAGCATTTT TRBJ1-5 TRBV5-1 TRBD1 .
CASSLTSGGPYNEQFF TGTGCCAGCAGCCTAACTAGCGGGGGCCCCTACAATGAGCAGTTCTTC TRBJ2-1 TRBV4-2 TRBD2 .
CSVEKGRDTEAFF TGCAGCGTTGAAAAAGGGAGGGACACTGAAGCTTTCTTT TRBJ1-1 TRBV29-1 . .
CASSLESSYGYTF TGTGCCAGCAGCTTGGAGTCGAGCTATGGCTACACCTTC TRBJ1-2 TRBV5-6 . .
CASSSGTSGNQETQYF TGCGCCAGCAGCTCAGGGACTAGCGGGAACCAAGAGACCCAGTACTTC TRBJ2-5 TRBV5-1 TRBD2 .
CAISERLAGDNEQFF TGTGCCATCAGTGAGAGACTAGCGGGAGACAATGAGCAGTTCTTC TRBJ2-1 TRBV10-3 TRBD2 .
CASRGTGEANYGYTF TGTGCCAGCAGGGGTACAGGGGAAGCTAACTATGGCTACACCTTC TRBJ1-2 TRBV28 TRBD1 .
CAWKGTGGQEADTQYF TGTGCCTGGAAGGGGACGGGGGGCCAGGAGGCAGATACGCAGTATTTT TRBJ2-3 TRBV30 . .
CASRRQGADTQYF TGTGCCAGCCGGAGACAGGGGGCGGATACGCAGTATTTT TRBJ2-3 TRBV2 TRBD1 .
CASSVQGFSNQPQHF TGTGCCAGCAGCGTACAGGGGTTTAGCAATCAGCCCCAGCATTTT TRBJ1-5 TRBV5-8 TRBD1 .
CASSPMLGTGELFF TGTGCCAGCAGCCCGATGCTCGGTACCGGGGAGCTGTTTTTT TRBJ2-2 TRBV6-4 . .
CASSYSTPGAGELFF TGTGCCAGCAGTTACTCGACTCCTGGTGCCGGGGAGCTGTTTTTT TRBJ2-2 TRBV6-5 . .
CASSLEGREAYEQYF TGTGCCAGCAGCTTAGAGGGGCGTGAGGCCTACGAGCAGTACTTC TRBJ2-7 TRBV11-2 . .
CASSNGTSQETQYF TGTGCCAGCAGCAACGGGACTAGTCAAGAGACCCAGTACTTC TRBJ2-5 TRBV21-1 . .
CASTSVGGNSYEQYF TGTGCCAGTACCTCGGTTGGCGGGAACTCCTACGAGCAGTACTTC TRBJ2-7 TRBV19 . .
CASSRGGQGANEQFF TGTGCCAGCAGTAGAGGGGGACAGGGGGCCAATGAGCAGTTCTTC TRBJ2-1 TRBV6-6 TRBD1 .
CSVSRTGGIQETQYF TGCAGCGTTTCACGGACAGGGGGAATCCAAGAGACCCAGTACTTC TRBJ2-5 TRBV29-1 TRBD1 .
CATTTGNGYTF TGTGCCACCACTACAGGGAATGGCTACACCTTC TRBJ1-2 TRBV19 . .
CASSLLPIREEGEKLFF TGCGCCAGCAGCCTATTACCGATCAGGGAGGAGGGAGAAAAACTGTTTTTT TRBJ1-4 TRBV4-1 . .
CSVAGAAEAFF TGCAGCGTTGCAGGGGCGGCTGAAGCTTTCTTT TRBJ1-1 TRBV29-1 . .
CASSLAFLTSGGGETQYF TGTGCCAGCAGCTTGGCATTTTTGACTAGCGGCGGGGGGGAGACCCAGTACTTC TRBJ2-5 TRBV11-3 TRBD2 .
CASSRNTGELFF TGTGCCAGCAGCCGGAACACCGGGGAGCTGTTTTTT TRBJ2-2 TRBV7-9 . .
CASSLIISGGAIDTQYF TGCGCCAGCAGCTTAATTATTAGCGGGGGGGCTATAGATACGCAGTATTTT TRBJ2-3 TRBV5-1 TRBD2 .
CASSYQPTVTYYGYTF TGTGCCAGCAGTTACCAACCGACAGTTACCTACTATGGCTACACCTTC TRBJ1-2 TRBV6-5 . .
CASRGARDRRLFF TGCGCCAGCAGGGGGGCCCGGGACAGGAGGTTGTTTTTT TRBJ2-2 TRBV10-2 TRBD1 once
CASSVGQGEHEQFF TGTGCCAGCAGCGTAGGACAGGGGGAACATGAGCAGTTCTTC TRBJ2-1 TRBV9 TRBD1 once
CASSPERLAGSYEQYF TGCGCCAGCAGCCCCGAACGACTAGCGGGCTCCTACGAGCAGTACTTC TRBJ2-7 TRBV4-1 TRBD2 .
CASSVPGLARENIQYF TGTGCCAGCAGTGTTCCGGGACTAGCGCGGGAAAACATTCAGTACTTC TRBJ2-4 TRBV2 TRBD2 once
CASSESGLAGEDEQFF TGTGCCAGCAGTGAATCGGGACTAGCGGGAGAGGATGAGCAGTTCTTC TRBJ2-1 TRBV25-1 TRBD2 .
CASSFRRTGHNEQFF TGTGCCAGCAGCTTCCGCCGGACAGGGCACAATGAGCAGTTCTTC TRBJ2-1 TRBV7-6 TRBD1 .
CASKDRGDQPQHF TGTGCCAGCAAAGACAGGGGGGATCAGCCCCAGCATTTT TRBJ1-5 TRBV2 TRBD1 .
CASSFGTSGVMTQYF TGCGCCAGCAGCTTCGGGACTAGCGGGGTAATGACCCAGTACTTC TRBJ2-5 TRBV5-1 TRBD2 .
CASSFQGGKTEAFF TGTGCCAGCAGCTTCCAGGGTGGGAAGACTGAAGCTTTCTTT TRBJ1-1 TRBV5-4 . .
CASSQRYGGAADTQYF TGCGCCAGCAGCCAACGTTACGGGGGGGCCGCAGATACGCAGTATTTT TRBJ2-3 TRBV4-1 TRBD2 many
CASSLEQGGTEAFF TGCGCCAGCAGCTTGGAGCAGGGTGGCACTGAAGCTTTCTTT TRBJ1-1 TRBV5-1 . .
CASSMTSGGNQETQYF TGCGCCAGCAGCATGACTAGCGGGGGGAACCAAGAGACCCAGTACTTC TRBJ2-5 TRBV5-1 TRBD2 .
CATFLLAGGVNEQFF TGTGCCACCTTCCTTCTAGCGGGGGGGGTCAATGAGCAGTTCTTC TRBJ2-1 TRBV28 TRBD2 .
CASSPLAGGPYNEQFF TGTGCCAGCAGCCCGCTAGCGGGAGGGCCCTACAATGAGCAGTTCTTC TRBJ2-1 TRBV7-9 TRBD2 .
CASSTGFNYGYTF TGTGCCAGTAGTACAGGGTTTAACTATGGCTACACCTTC TRBJ1-2 TRBV19 . .
CASSEIDRAGNTIYF TGTGCCAGCAGCGAAATCGACAGGGCTGGAAACACCATATATTTT TRBJ1-3 TRBV7-9 TRBD1 few
CASSRDKVETQYF TGTGCCAGCAGCCGGGACAAAGTGGAGACCCAGTACTTC TRBJ2-5 TRBV5-4 . few
CASSPQTGPEAFF TGTGCCAGCTCACCTCAAACAGGGCCTGAAGCTTTCTTT TRBJ1-1 TRBV18 . .
CASSIGTRGYTF TGTGCCAGTAGTATAGGGACACGAGGCTACACCTTC TRBJ1-2 TRBV19 . once
CASSYLLYPNEQFF TGTGCCAGCAGTTACCTCCTCTACCCCAATGAGCAGTTCTTC TRBJ2-1 TRBV6-6 . .
CSSTSVTDTQYF TGCAGCTCTACTAGCGTCACAGATACGCAGTATTTT TRBJ2-3 TRBV29-1 TRBD2 .